Described below is a single TCR beta chain sequence and its context. Its antigen is not identified. TCR beta CDR3 regions were amplified from RNA transcripts. Researchers ran a first-round RT-PCR on the TCR CDR3 using the HTBI primer set. TCRdb reprocessed the multiplex PCR reads with MiXCR, giving one entry per CDR3 protein. The sample records 660,000 or so distinct CDR3 sequences, roughly 20% being singletons. Trimming left V 8 bases short and J 8 bases short, with 13 bases between. The CDR3 covers 12 residues. Germline V gene sequence: CDR1 MNHNS, CDR2 SASEGT. The data stem from a study of T cells in Graves' hyperthyroidism and ophthalmopathy. Broader study findings: Using 13 V-J features, a model discriminated ophthalmopathy from stable hyperthyroidism.

A Clinical Activity Score of at least 3, a NOSPECS grade of at least 4 and a duration under 3 months were recorded in the ophthalmopathy patients. Exclusion criteria comprised uncontrolled infection, other autoimmune disease, pregnancy or lactation. The authors took PBMCs from 10 ml fresh peripheral blood. Sample: blood. This rearrangement joins TRBV6-1 to TRBJ2-1; D is unclear. This receptor was identified in a man younger than 40 with Graves' ophthalmopathy. The DNA for the CDR3 is TGTGCCAGCGGGAATCCGCAGTATGAGCAGTTCTTC. Translating gives CASGNPQYEQFF.